The T cell receptor (beta chain) under discussion was sequenced for a study of cytomegalovirus exposure and HLA in healthy donors. Study results and limitations: Published work reported that the classifier diagnosed cytomegalovirus status with high specificity and sensitivity.

Separate from the approximately 670-subject first cohort was the roughly 120-subject validation cohort, to which the donors belonged. Data came from immunoSEQ multiplex PCR; TCRdb stores just in-frame clones and leaves some out. Seen here are about 330,000 clones, roughly 90% observed once, and the top ten hold under 0.85%. Concerning this clone: Its antigen is not identified.

V was pared by 1 base and J by 4 bases, with 10 bases between. The germline V gene encodes CDR1 MNHEY and CDR2 SVGAGI. There are 15 residues in the CDR3. This clonotype originated in a woman younger than 35 in good health and CMV-seronegative. The J gene is TRBJ2-2, the V gene TRBV6-5; D may be TRBD2 (6 bases). Input material: PBMCs. The CDR3 nucleotides read TGTGCCAGCAGTTACTTGGAGGGCCTCACCGGGGAGCTGTTTTTT. This translates into CASSYLEGLTGELFF.